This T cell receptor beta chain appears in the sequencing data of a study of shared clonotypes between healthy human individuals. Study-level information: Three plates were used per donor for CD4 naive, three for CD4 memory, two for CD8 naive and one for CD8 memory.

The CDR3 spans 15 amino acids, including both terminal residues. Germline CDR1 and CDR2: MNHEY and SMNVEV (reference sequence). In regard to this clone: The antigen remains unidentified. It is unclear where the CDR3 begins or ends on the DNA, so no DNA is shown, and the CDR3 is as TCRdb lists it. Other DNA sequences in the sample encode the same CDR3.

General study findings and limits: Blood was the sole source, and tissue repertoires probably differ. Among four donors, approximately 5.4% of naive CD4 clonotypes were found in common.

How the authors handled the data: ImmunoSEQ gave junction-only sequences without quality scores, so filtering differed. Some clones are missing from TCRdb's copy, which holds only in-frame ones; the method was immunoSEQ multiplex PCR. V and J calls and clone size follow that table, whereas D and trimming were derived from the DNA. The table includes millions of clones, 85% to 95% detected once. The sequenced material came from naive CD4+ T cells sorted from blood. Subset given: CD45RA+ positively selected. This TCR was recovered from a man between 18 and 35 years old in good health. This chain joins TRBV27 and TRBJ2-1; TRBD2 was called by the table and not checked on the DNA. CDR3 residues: CASSSSGSSYNEQFF.